These T cell receptor beta chains were read from a single sample in a study of spatial heterogeneity in lung cancer. MiXCR, applied by TCRdb to the 5' RACE reads, yields one record per CDR3 protein. This sample has approximately 90,000 distinct CDR3 sequences, with 7.5% to 10% found just once. This sample comprised PBMCs, obtained at surgery. Receptors originate from a male donor with early-stage non-small cell lung cancer. CDR3s include the opening cysteine and the closing phenylalanine or tryptophan. The order of the fields is D gene, J gene, clone size, V gene, CDR3 DNA, CDR3 protein. A D gene is named only where the DNA matches it firmly. The size of a clone is reported for some rows only, either as once, few or many, or as a class for expanded clones.

NA TRBJ2-3 few TRBV20-1 TGCAGCGCTACCCGGGGGTTTGGCACAGATACGCAGTATTTT CSATRGFGTDTQYF
NA TRBJ1-1 once TRBV7-9 TGTGCCAGCAGCCCGGGGGCTGAAGCTTTCTTT CASSPGAEAFF
TRBD2 TRBJ2-3 NA TRBV5-6 TGTGCCAGCACCCTCAGCGGGGGGATATGGGACACAGATACGCAGTATTTT CASTLSGGIWDTDTQYF
TRBD2 TRBJ2-3 few TRBV5-1 TGCGCCAGCAGCACCGGGACTAGCGAGAGCACAGATACGCAGTATTTT CASSTGTSESTDTQYF
TRBD1 TRBJ2-5 many TRBV5-4 TGTGCCAGCAGCCTACATGGACAGGGGGCTAAGACCCAGTACTTC CASSLHGQGAKTQYF
TRBD1 TRBJ2-7 many TRBV30 TGTGCCTGGAGAGGGCAGGGGGACTCCTACGAGCAGTACTTC CAWRGQGDSYEQYF
NA TRBJ2-5 many TRBV20-1 TGCAGTGCTAGAATAGGGGGATGGGAGACCCAGTACTTC CSARIGGWETQYF
TRBD1 TRBJ1-5 NA TRBV6-5 TGTGCCAGCAGTTACGAAACTTCTGCCGGACAGGGGCAATTAAGCAATCAGCCCCAGCATTTT CASSYETSAGQGQLSNQPQHF
NA TRBJ2-1 NA TRBV4-3 TGCGCCAGCAGCCAAGATCGTAGTACGGGGGTGGGGCGGAATGAGCAGTTCTTC CASSQDRSTGVGRNEQFF
NA TRBJ2-7 few TRBV7-9 TGTGCCAGCAGCTTACAGAGGCGCTCCTACGAGCAGTACTTC CASSLQRRSYEQYF
NA TRBJ1-2 NA TRBV10-3 TGTGCCATCAGTAAAGACACAACTAACTATGGCTACACCTTC CAISKDTTNYGYTF
NA TRBJ2-5 many TRBV2 TGTGCCAGCAGCCGGCCCAGGGTGACAGGAGGGGAGACCCAGTACTTC CASSRPRVTGGETQYF
TRBD2 TRBJ2-7 few TRBV6-6 TGTGCCAGCAGTTGGGGACTAGCGGGCGAGCAGTACTTC CASSWGLAGEQYF
NA TRBJ2-7 NA TRBV11-2 TGTGCCAGCAGTCTTCTCTCCTACGAGCAGTACTTC CASSLLSYEQYF
NA TRBJ1-1 NA TRBV12-3/TRBV12-4 TGTGCCAGCAGTTCCCATAATTTAGAAGCTTTCTTT CASSSHNLEAFF
TRBD2 TRBJ2-1 few TRBV7-7 TGTGCCAGCAGCCGCGCTAGCGGGGGCTACAATGAGCAGTTCTTC CASSRASGGYNEQFF
NA TRBJ2-5 few TRBV28 TGTGCCAGCAGCCCTATCCGAGAGACCCAGTACTTC CASSPIRETQYF
NA TRBJ2-5 NA TRBV9 TGTGCCAGCAGCCCTGGGGGTACCCAAGAGACCCAGTACTTC CASSPGGTQETQYF
NA TRBJ2-3 few TRBV11-1 TGTGCCAGCAGCTCAAACAGGGATACGCAGTATTTT CASSSNRDTQYF
NA TRBJ1-1 many TRBV5-5 TGTGCCAGCAGCTTTAGCCAGGGAAGTAGAACTGAAGCTTTCTTT CASSFSQGSRTEAFF
NA TRBJ2-1 many TRBV2 TGTGCCAGCCGCGTCGGGACCTACAATGAGCAGTTCTTC CASRVGTYNEQFF
NA TRBJ2-7 few TRBV20-1 TGCAGTGCTAGAGGTCCGGGAGCGTCCTACGAGCAGTACTTC CSARGPGASYEQYF
NA TRBJ2-7 NA TRBV18 TGTGCCAGCTCACCAGGGAGGGGGCCGCCCTACGAGCAGTACTTC CASSPGRGPPYEQYF
NA TRBJ1-5 many TRBV20-1 TGCAGTGCTAGAGATCAGTTAGGGGTGGGAAATCAGCCCCAGCATTTT CSARDQLGVGNQPQHF
TRBD1 TRBJ2-7 many TRBV15 TGTGCCACCAGCAGAGTGAAGACAGGGGCCTACGAGCAGTACTTC CATSRVKTGAYEQYF
NA TRBJ2-3 many TRBV29-1 TGCAGCGTTGGTGACAAGACTAAGGATACGCAGTATTTT CSVGDKTKDTQYF
NA TRBJ1-4 few TRBV28 TGTGCCAGCAGTTTCGGACGGAGATCTAATGAAAAACTGTTTTTT CASSFGRRSNEKLFF
NA TRBJ2-1 few TRBV20-1 TGCAGTGCCCTTAGGAATTACAATGAGCAGTTCTTC CSALRNYNEQFF
TRBD2 TRBJ2-3 NA TRBV9 TGTGCCAGCAGCGTAGGACTAGCGGACGTCACAGATACGCAGTATTTT CASSVGLADVTDTQYF
TRBD1 TRBJ1-5 many TRBV2 TGTGCCAGCAGTGTAGAAACAGGGGGCGATCAGCCCCAGCATTTT CASSVETGGDQPQHF
NA TRBJ2-1 NA TRBV5-1 TGCGCCAGCAGTTATCCAGGGAACGTCAATGAGCAGTTCTTC CASSYPGNVNEQFF
NA TRBJ2-1 many TRBV11-2 TGTGCCAGCAGCTTAGGAGGGGTAAGGGCAAATGAGCAGTTCTTC CASSLGGVRANEQFF
NA TRBJ2-5 few TRBV7-3 TGTGCCAGCAGCCCCCATGGCGGTGGGGAAGAGACCCAGTACTTC CASSPHGGGEETQYF
NA TRBJ1-5 many TRBV20-1 TGCAGTGCTAGGGATAGCCGAGATAGCAATCAGCCCCAGCATTTT CSARDSRDSNQPQHF
NA TRBJ1-4 NA TRBV15 TGTGCCACCACCCAGGGTGCAACTAATGAAAAACTGCTTTTT CATTQGATNEKLLF
NA TRBJ1-5 many TRBV20-1 TGCAGTGCTAGAGTGCGAGGGGCCCCAAATCAGCCCCAGCATTTT CSARVRGAPNQPQHF
NA TRBJ2-1 few TRBV15 TGTGCCACCAGCAGAGATGGGAGGCGGGGGCCGACTGGTGAGCAGTTCTTC CATSRDGRRGPTGEQFF
TRBD1 TRBJ1-1 NA TRBV6-2/TRBV6-3 TGTGCCAGCAGTTACGACAGGGGTAAAGCTTTCTTT CASSYDRGKAFF
NA TRBJ2-5 NA TRBV7-9 TGTGCCAGCCAAAACACGGGGCGGCTTTTGGGAGAGACCCAGTACTTC CASQNTGRLLGETQYF
NA TRBJ2-2 few TRBV28 TGTGCCAGCAGGAGACCTACAGTCTCCCTGGGCACCGGGGAGCTGTTTTTT CASRRPTVSLGTGELFF
NA TRBJ2-2 many TRBV5-1 TGCGCCAGCAGCTTGGCCCCCAGGGGCGACGGGGCCGGGGAGCTGTTTTTT CASSLAPRGDGAGELFF
TRBD2 TRBJ2-7 NA TRBV5-1 TGCGCCAGCAGCCCCGGGAGACTAGCGGGAGACCACGAGCAGTACTTC CASSPGRLAGDHEQYF
NA TRBJ2-3 many TRBV24-1 TGTGCCACCAGTGACTACACAGATACGCAGTATTTT CATSDYTDTQYF
TRBD2 TRBJ2-1 NA TRBV24-1 TGTGCCACCAGTGATCTCGCTAGCGGGAGCCGGAATGAGCAGTTCTTC CATSDLASGSRNEQFF
NA TRBJ2-5 NA TRBV2 TGTGCCAGCAGTGAACAAGGACCACAAGAGACCCAGTACTTC CASSEQGPQETQYF